A selection of T cell receptor beta chains follows, all from one sample in a study of STAT3 mutations in large granular lymphocyte leukemia. The data were produced by immunoSEQ multiplex PCR, yet TCRdb's version contains in-frame clones alone and is incomplete. The sample lists 1,700 or so clones, 55% occurring once. The sample taken for sequencing was peripheral blood mononuclear cells. The origin of the receptors is a man aged 55 to 70 with T-cell large granular lymphocyte leukemia. Some clones in this sample may be carry-over from other donors' samples. The conserved cysteine and the conserved F or W are not part of the CDR3 here.

V gene	J gene	CDR3 protein
TRBV5-1	TRBJ2-3	ASSTGLAADTQY
TRBV5-5	TRBJ2-7	ASSLGVRAYEQY
TRBV6-5	TRBJ1-2	ASSPHTTGDYGYT
TRBV4-1	TRBJ2-7	ASSQGTNTYEQY
TRBV2	TRBJ1-2	ASSDEDYGYT
TRBV18	TRBJ1-1	ASSPYQGSTEAF
TRBV6-5	TRBJ2-7	ASSYSLVGREQY
TRBV7-6	TRBJ2-5	ASSSTRGRQETQY
TRBV27	TRBJ1-2	ASSLAGQGGYGYT
TRBV7-9	TRBJ2-5	ASSFTEDTQY
TRBV2	TRBJ1-2	ASIWGFYGYT
TRBV7-9	TRBJ2-7	AEGTGTYEQY
TRBV27	TRBJ2-7	ASPDRYEQY
TRBV7-9	TRBJ2-7	ASSSAGQGAYEQY
TRBV30	TRBJ1-2	AWSVTFPSTGPNYGYT
TRBV5-1	TRBJ2-7	ASSTGQGGGREQQY
TRBV29-1	TRBJ2-3	SVGPLATDTQY
TRBV23-1	TRBJ2-7	ASSQSGTGEYEQY
TRBV18	TRBJ2-5	ASSPNSAEETQY
TRBV18	TRBJ1-5	ASSDSGTGGFQPQH
TRBV6-1	TRBJ2-7	ASSAGTGNPYEQY
TRBV5-4	TRBJ2-1	ASSNSSGEQF
TRBV7-9	TRBJ1-2	ASSRTGNGYT
TRBV7-6	TRBJ2-7	ASSSYEGRGEQY
TRBV29-1	TRBJ2-3	SVEAGTSGTDTQY
TRBV4-1	TRBJ2-7	ASSQDPGGPDSSSYEQY
TRBV7-3	TRBJ2-3	ASSLGRWFDTQY
TRBV7-9	TRBJ1-1	ASSLPGGDTEAF
TRBV29-1	TRBJ2-1	SVDDGQAVDEQF
TRBV27	TRBJ2-7	ASSLSSGVRHEQY
TRBV7-2	TRBJ2-5	ASSRSGQETQY
TRBV5-1	TRBJ1-3	ASRAEGSGNTIY
TRBV5-1	TRBJ1-2	ASSVTPGTGYGYT
TRBV6-5	TRBJ1-4	ASSRSEAEKLF
TRBV5-5	TRBJ1-5	ASSLVQGRFGSNQPQH
TRBV5-1	TRBJ2-5	ASSSSLGQGVIETQY
TRBV7-2	TRBJ1-2	ASSRTSIQANYGYT
TRBV5-1	TRBJ2-7	ASSSMTSGIYEQY
TRBV7-9	TRBJ1-5	ASSLARLNQPQH
TRBV5-4	TRBJ2-1	ASSWRPTEQF
TRBV7-9	TRBJ1-2	ASSRTGDYGYT
TRBV5-1	TRBJ2-1	ASSSTGLAGDEQF
TRBV29-1	TRBJ2-3	SSDTQY
TRBV6-6	TRBJ1-5	ASRYSYSNQPQH
TRBV7-9	TRBJ1-1	ASNGRGENTEAF
TRBV12-5	TRBJ2-5	ASGLWQGPGKTQY